This T cell receptor beta chain was recorded in a study of radiation and T cells in renal cell carcinoma (TCRdb year 2020). About the investigation overall: In total, 53 samples, comprising approximately 26 tumors and roughly 27 peripheral blood samples, were subjected to TCR beta sequencing. Across all 50 or so samples, more than 4,000,000 unique CDR3 nucleotide sequences, encoding roughly 3 million unique CDR3 amino acid sequences, were identified. The final blood draw took place at 4 weeks after radiation, the same time as nephrectomy. What the work shows at the level of the full study, not this receptor alone: In blood, the top tumor clonotypes increased between baseline and 2 weeks post-radiation and then shrank by 4 weeks, which suggests that tumor-resident clones expanded only transiently. The single-armed trial design could not address effects of radiation dose or scheduling on the TCR repertoire. Dynamics of the blood repertoire were not tracked past 4 weeks after treatment. No pretreatment tumor biopsies were available, so the baseline intratumoral presence of clonotypes could not be determined.

TCR beta libraries were generated from genomic DNA with the immunoSEQ kit, following the manufacturer's recommendations. To prepare the libraries, a first multiplex PCR with proprietary primers was run, followed by a second PCR that added unique barcodes, and a bead cleanup was done after each round. Each sample batch included a kit-provided positive control reaction and a negative control reaction. The final libraries underwent checking on an Agilent 4200 TapeStation D1000 ScreenTape, volumetric pooling, and quantification by qPCR. Sequencing was performed on an Illumina NextSeq500 with a MidOutput 150-cycle cartridge, and 156 Read1 and 15 Index1 cycles were run with kit custom primers. The pooled library was loaded at roughly 1 pM with an approximately 21% PhiX control spike-in. The authors processed their data as follows. Vendor-processed data were analyzed in R, and a clonotype was defined as all T cells sharing the same CDR3 nucleotide sequence. For clone abundance analyses, frequencies were normalized to the 10,000 most abundant clones per sample. Public T cell clones, which averaged fewer than five per sample, were excluded before analysis. A difference in abundance of at least 32-fold between compartments was used to define tumor-enriched and baseline blood-enriched clonotypes. A beta-binomial differential abundance model was applied to find clonotypes that expanded or contracted between blood time points. The Baroni-Urbani and Buser coefficient was used to measure tumor-blood repertoire similarity, and groups were compared with two-tailed Wilcoxon tests in R. Sourced from immuneACCESS, this table was stored by TCRdb with only in-frame sequences that have V and J called. A share of the clones is absent; for the studies checked, an unresolved V gene accounts for under half, and the remainder has no known explanation. The V and J calls and clone size were taken over from that table, and D and trimming were inferred from the DNA. In all, the sample holds 60,000 to 75,000 clones, and over 65% of those were seen once. Together, the top ten hold approximately 6.6% of the sample.

In regard to this clone: The clone's antigen remains unknown. Nothing much larger sits one base from this clone, and base qualities are not available.

The sample's time point label, in plain terms: blood 4 weeks post-SBRT, at nephrectomy. What the treatment or condition label conveys for this sample: 15 Gy SBRT to primary tumor, nephrectomy 4 weeks later. The samples were drawn from a clinical trial, where primary renal cell carcinomas were treated with 15 Gy of stereotactic body radiation therapy and then removed by nephrectomy 4 weeks afterward. To follow tumor-enriched clonotypes, serial peripheral blood was collected from radiation-treated patients at baseline and at 2 weeks and 4 weeks after SBRT. Every patient's renal cell carcinoma showed clear cell pathology. Genomic DNA for TCR sequencing was prepared using the QIAamp DNA Blood Mini Kit (Qiagen). Samples were included in the analyses only if all quality control checks were passed. The material was blood, obtained from a patient whose treatment included radiotherapy and nephrectomy. This sequence originates from a man aged 55 to 70 with renal cell carcinoma.

The sequence in DNA is TGTGCCATCAGTGCAGGGGAGGTCTATAGCAATCAGCCCCAGCATTTT. This gives the protein CAISAGEVYSNQPQHF. This sequence uses TRBV10-3 and TRBJ1-5; TRBD1 is possibly the D segment (6 matching bases). CDR1 ENHRY and CDR2 SYGVKD are derived from the germline V gene. The cysteine opens and the phenylalanine closes a CDR3 of 16 amino acids. This entry keeps only the CDR3 DNA: 48 bases, framed from base 1. V drops 4 bases and J drops 0 bases, leaving 13 bases in between.